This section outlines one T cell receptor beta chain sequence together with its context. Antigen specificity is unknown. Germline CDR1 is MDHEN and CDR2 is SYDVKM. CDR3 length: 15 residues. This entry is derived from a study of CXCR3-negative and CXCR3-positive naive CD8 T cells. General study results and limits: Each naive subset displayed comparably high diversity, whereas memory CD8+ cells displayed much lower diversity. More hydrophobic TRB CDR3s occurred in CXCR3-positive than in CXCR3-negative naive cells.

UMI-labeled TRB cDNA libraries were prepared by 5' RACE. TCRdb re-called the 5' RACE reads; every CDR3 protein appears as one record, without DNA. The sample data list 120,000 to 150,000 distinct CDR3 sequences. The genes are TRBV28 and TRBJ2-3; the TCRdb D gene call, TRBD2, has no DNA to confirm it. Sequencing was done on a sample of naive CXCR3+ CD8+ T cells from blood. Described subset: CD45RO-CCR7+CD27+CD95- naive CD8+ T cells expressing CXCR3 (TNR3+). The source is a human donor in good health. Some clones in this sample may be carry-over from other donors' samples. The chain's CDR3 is CASSFLAGSTDTQYF.